This T cell receptor beta chain emerged from a study of a mutant IDH1 vaccine in newly diagnosed glioma. Time point indicated: week 5, during vaccination. With topical imiquimod, each dose of the vaccine consisted of 300 ug of mutant IDH1 20-mer peptide. With respect to this clone: Its cognate antigen is unknown.

The CDR3 totals 16 residues. The germline gives CDR1 SGHRS, CDR2 YFSETQ. V lost 5 bases, J lost 0 bases, and 16 bases lay in between. The data were produced by immunoSEQ multiplex PCR, yet TCRdb's version contains in-frame clones alone and is incomplete. The sample records roughly 50,000 clones, around 81% being singletons. The chain combines TRBV5-1 with TRBJ2-3, with D possibly being TRBD2 (5 bases). The source was PBMCs, collected from a glioma patient whose treatment included an IDH1 peptide vaccine. The sequence was collected from a man under 40 with glioma. The CDR3 loop reads CASRRPSGTSTDTQYF. In nucleotides, the CDR3 is TGCGCCAGCAGACGGCCCAGCGGTACTAGCACAGATACGCAGTATTTT.